This T cell receptor (beta chain) comes out of a study of post-analysis software for immune sequencing data. Study context: Relapsing-remitting, secondary progressive and progressive-relapsing courses of multiple sclerosis were included. The study's findings and limits: The normalized Chao1 diversity of multiple sclerosis patients was significantly lower than that of controls. TRBV5-6, TRBV5-1 and TRBV20-1 were among roughly five TRBV segments more frequent in patients than controls. When the samples were clustered directly with F measure, those that had been prepared in the same batch showed strong co-clustering.

Tagging with unique molecular identifiers was a feature of the TCR beta cDNA libraries. The yield from roughly 1 to 10 million T cells was roughly 500,000 cDNA molecules in total. TCRdb reprocessed the PCR reads with MiXCR, giving one entry per CDR3 protein. The top ten clones hold under 5.5% of a sample with some 240,000 distinct CDR3 sequences, 36% of them seen once. V trimming: 5 bases; J trimming: 8 bases; junction bases outside the gene matches: 5. CDR3 size: 13 residues. Germline V lookup: CDR1 SGHTA, CDR2 FQGTGA. Comments on this clonotype: Its antigen is unidentified.

The chain uses TRBV7-3 and TRBJ2-1; 8 nucleotides match TRBD1. Material: blood. The TCR was taken from a girl aged 5 to 17 with multiple sclerosis. CDR3 loop: CASSPGQGDEQFF. CDR3 nucleotides: TGTGCCAGCAGCCCCGGACAGGGCGATGAGCAGTTCTTC. The full variable domain, with the rest looked up from reference TRBV7-3 and TRBJ2-1, is GAGVSQTPSNKVTEKGKYVELRCDPISGHTALYWYRQSLGQGPEFLIYFQGTGAADDSGLPNDRFFAVRPEGSVSTLKIQRTERGDSAVYLCASSPGQGDEQFFGPGTRLTVL.